This entry lists 32 T cell receptor beta chains sequenced from one sample in a study of radiotherapy plus CTLA-4 blockade in lung cancer listed by TCRdb under 2018. Library creation used the immunoSEQ multiplex PCR assay. The table comes from immuneACCESS by way of TCRdb, which keeps in-frame sequences with V and J called. Part of the clones is missing from these tables; in studies checked, under half for an unresolved V gene and the rest for unknown reasons. Within this sample are about 56,000 clones, with more than 60% of them counted one time only. The ten biggest clones cover approximately 16% of the sample. The sample was peripheral blood, taken from a patient treated with radiotherapy plus ipilimumab. These receptors were collected from a human donor with non-small cell lung cancer who had a complete response to radiotherapy plus ipilimumab.

This sequence joins TRBV9 and TRBJ2-5; D is ambiguous. The CDR3 contains 15 residues. Germline CDR1 is SGDLS and CDR2 is YYNGEE. V lost 4 bases, J lost 2 bases, and 15 bases lay in between. CDR3 DNA: TGTGCCAGCAGCCTTACCCACCAGTCGCAAGAGACCCAGTACTTC. It codes for CASSLTHQSQETQYF.

This clone was recorded a few times. This rearrangement joins TRBV10-3 to TRBJ2-1; D is undetermined. Trimming took off 3 bases at V and 8 bases at J, with 5 bases between the two ends. Germline CDR1 is ENHRY and CDR2 is SYGVKD. The CDR3 covers 11 residues. The CDR3 reads CAISDTDEQFF. CDR3 bases: TGTGCCATCAGTGATACGGATGAGCAGTTCTTC.

In its sample, this clone was seen once. V is TRBV4-1 and J is TRBJ2-1, with 15 bases identical to TRBD2. This CDR3 contains 16 residues. V gave up 6 bases and J gave up 4 bases; unmatched junction bases: 4. The germline V gene encodes CDR1 MGHRA and CDR2 YSYEKL. CDR3 sequence reads: CASRWTSGGVYNEQFF. In DNA form, the CDR3 reads TGCGCCAGCAGATGGACTAGCGGGGGGGTTTACAATGAGCAGTTCTTC.

Written as DNA, the CDR3 is TGTGCCAGCAGTACAAACCGAGGAGAGACCCAGTACTTC. This codes for CASSTNRGETQYF. This chain links TRBV27 with TRBJ2-5; D uncertain. Trimming pared 5 bases from V and 4 bases from J, leaving 11 bases between. The CDR3 has 13 residues. In germline, CDR1 is MNHEY, CDR2 SMNVEV (reference sequence).

The chain carries TRBV10-3 and TRBJ2-5; D is unresolved. With 4 bases removed from V and 2 bases from J, the gap between germline ends came to 11 bases. Germline V gene lookup returns CDR1 ENHRY and CDR2 SYGVKD. The CDR3 is made up of 14 amino acids. The CDR3 nucleotides are TGTGCCATCAGTGCCTTACCACGGCAAGAGACCCAGTACTTC. It yields the protein CAISALPRQETQYF.

The rearrangement joins TRBV5-1 to TRBJ2-6; 7 nucleotides align to TRBD1. This CDR3 has 17 residues. Germline assignment: CDR1 SGHRS and CDR2 YFSETQ. V shed 4 bases, J shed 1 base, and the junction held 8 bases outside the gene matches. CDR3 DNA sequence: TGCGCCAGCAGCCCGAACGAACAGGGGTCTGGGGCCAACGTCCTGACTTTC. Amino acids: CASSPNEQGSGANVLTF.

The V gene is TRBV30, the J gene TRBJ2-2; 10 bases agree with TRBD1. Germline CDR1 is GTSNPN and CDR2 is SVGIG (reference sequence). The CDR3 contains 15 residues. The V and J ends lost 2 bases and 5 bases, in that order; junction bases with no gene match: 5. For the CDR3, the DNA is TGTGCCTGGAGTCCCCCGGGACAGGGGACCGGGGAGCTGTTTTTT. The encoded protein is CAWSPPGQGTGELFF.

V is TRBV5-1 and J is TRBJ1-2, with TRBD1 as a possible D gene (5 bases). Trimming removed 4 bases from V and 3 bases from J, with 16 bases in between. From germline, CDR1 is SGHRS and CDR2 YFSETQ. This CDR3 has 15 residues. The CDR3 nucleotides read TGCGCCAGCAGCCCAGCCGGGGGGATGGACTATGGCTACACCTTC. Amino acid sequence: CASSPAGGMDYGYTF.

This chain uses TRBV28 with TRBJ1-2; D gene uncertain. There are 12 residues in the CDR3. The V end was cut by 4 bases, the J end by 4 bases, with 7 bases between. Germline CDR1 and CDR2: MDHEN and SYDVKM. For the CDR3, the DNA is TGTGCCAGCAGTTCCCCTATCTATGGCTACACCTTC. Translating gives CASSSPIYGYTF.

Comments on this clone: A read error may account for a junction end that differs from germline. The chain employs TRBV7-7 and TRBJ1-3, with D unresolved. Germline V gives CDR1 SSHAT, CDR2 FNYEAQ (reference sequence). CDR3 length: 14 amino acids. The CDR3 DNA reads TGTGCTAGCAGCCCAGGAACTTCTGGAAACACCATATATTTT. Translating gives CASSPGTSGNTIYF.

V and J are TRBV6-5 and TRBJ2-7; D gene ambiguous. The CDR3 is 16 residues long. Trimming pared 2 bases from V and 0 bases from J, leaving 14 bases between. Germline values: CDR1 MNHEY, CDR2 SVGAGI. CDR3 coding DNA: TGTGCCAGCAGTTACGGCGGATTACAAAGCTCCTACGAGCAGTACTTC. It translates to CASSYGGLQSSYEQYF.

In this sample, this clone turned up a few times. V usage is TRBV7-2 and J usage is TRBJ2-7, with 9 bases aligning to TRBD1. Germline lookup yields CDR1 SGHTA and CDR2 FQGNSA. This CDR3 contains 15 residues. Trimming cost V 1 base and J 2 bases; bases outside gene matches: 3. CDR3 residues: CASSLEGDRAYEQYF. The CDR3 DNA follows: TGTGCCAGCAGCTTAGAGGGGGACAGGGCCTACGAGCAGTACTTC.

The rearrangement joins TRBV29-1 to TRBJ2-5; D possibly corresponds to TRBD1 (6 bases). Trimming took off 7 bases at V and 2 bases at J, with 11 bases between the two ends. The CDR3 is 12 residues long. Germline CDR1 is SQVTM and CDR2 is ANQGSEA. For the CDR3, the DNA is TGCAGCGCCAGACAGGCTCAAGAGACCCAGTACTTC. Protein product: CSARQAQETQYF.

This clone has a handful of counts. The sample carries other DNA sequences with the same CDR3. The V gene is TRBV5-1, the J gene TRBJ1-2, with 9 bases identical to TRBD1. Losses at the gene ends were 4 bases for V and 2 bases for J; bases not matched to a gene: 3. CDR1 is SGHRS and CDR2 is YFSETQ in the germline V gene. CDR3 length: 14 residues. The CDR3 loop reads CASSPTGGNYGYTF. The CDR3 nucleotides are TGCGCCAGCAGCCCGACAGGGGGGAACTATGGCTACACCTTC.

V is TRBV6-5 and J is TRBJ1-1; unclear D gene. V lost 2 bases and J 1 base, leaving 8 bases between the germline ends. The CDR3 runs to 14 residues. From germline, CDR1 is MNHEY and CDR2 SVGAGI. CDR3 sequence (DNA): TGTGCCAGCAGTTACAGGGAGGCGAACACTGAAGCTTTCTTT. This sequence encodes CASSYREANTEAFF.

The CDR3 DNA is TGTGCCAGCAGCTTTTCGTCCGCGGGAACAACAGATACGCAGTATTTT. Its protein is CASSFSSAGTTDTQYF. The chain employs TRBV7-2 and TRBJ2-3; TRBD2 is a possible D gene (6 bases). The length of the CDR3 is 16 residues. Trimming stripped 3 bases from V and 3 bases from J, with 16 bases between. The germline CDR1 and CDR2 sequences are SGHTA and FQGNSA.

The chain has TRBV2 and TRBJ1-2; 12 nucleotides line up with TRBD1. The CDR3 has 14 amino acids. Germline assignment: CDR1 SNHLY and CDR2 FYNNEI. V lost 6 bases to trimming and J lost 4 bases; unmatched junction nucleotides: 3. The CDR3 reads CASSRDRGLYGYTF. DNA for the CDR3: TGTGCCAGCAGCCGGGACAGGGGGCTCTATGGCTACACCTTC.

The chain recombines TRBV5-4 with TRBJ2-3; 8 bases match TRBD2. This CDR3 is 16 amino acids long. The germline V gene has CDR1 SGHNT and CDR2 YYREEE (reference sequence). V lost 0 bases, J lost 1 base, and 4 bases stayed unmatched. This chain's CDR3 is CASSLGRRGGTDTQYF. In DNA, the CDR3 is TGTGCCAGCAGCTTGGGTAGGCGGGGGGGCACAGATACGCAGTATTTT.

The J gene is TRBJ1-2, the V gene TRBV30; D perhaps matches TRBD1 (6 bases). With 2 bases removed from V and 14 bases from J, the gap between germline ends came to 15 bases. The length of the CDR3 is 11 residues. CDR1 is GTSNPN and CDR2 is SVGIG in the germline V gene (reference sequence). The CDR3 DNA sequence: TGTGCCTGGAGTAGGCTACAGGGAGGGACCTTC. It specifies CAWSRLQGGTF.

This clone was seen only a few times. CDR3 in DNA: TGTGCCAGCAGTTACGGGGTTAAGGGGGCCTACTATGGCTACACCTTC. It specifies CASSYGVKGAYYGYTF. This chain uses TRBV6-5 with TRBJ1-2; 7 bases fit TRBD1. This CDR3 is built from 16 residues. Trimming cost V 2 bases and J 3 bases; bases outside gene matches: 9. Germline V gene sequence: CDR1 MNHEY, CDR2 SVGAGI.

The gene calls are TRBV25-1 and TRBJ1-5, with D unresolved. This CDR3 has 13 amino acids. The germline CDR1 and CDR2 sequences are MGHDK and SYGVNS. V lost 8 bases and J lost 0, with 8 bases in between. The CDR3 protein is CASRGVSNQPQHF. As DNA, the CDR3 is TGTGCCAGCCGAGGCGTTAGCAATCAGCCCCAGCATTTT.

This sequence joins TRBV4-3 and TRBJ2-1, with a tentative D call TRBD2 (5 bases). CDR1 LGHNA and CDR2 YSLEER come from the germline V gene. There are 20 residues in the CDR3. V dropped 2 bases and J dropped 0 bases, with 23 bases sitting between them. The CDR3 spells CASSQYMGVESTSSYNEQFF. The CDR3 bases are TGCGCCAGCAGCCAATATATGGGAGTAGAGTCGACGAGCTCCTACAATGAGCAGTTCTTC.

The rearrangement uses TRBV5-6 and TRBJ1-1, with 8 nucleotides matching TRBD1. Germline loops: CDR1 SGHDT, CDR2 YYEEEE. The CDR3 loop spans 17 amino acids. J was trimmed by 5 bases and V by 0 bases; bases with no gene match: 12. CDR3 protein: CASSLGGTGLYETEAFF. In DNA form, the CDR3 reads TGTGCCAGCAGCTTGGGGGGGACAGGCTTATATGAAACTGAAGCTTTCTTT.

The chain links TRBV6-1 to TRBJ2-7; 9 bases align to TRBD2. Unmatched junction bases numbered 5, after V lost 3 bases and J lost 5 bases. The CDR3 runs to 14 residues. Germline values: CDR1 MNHNS, CDR2 SASEGT. The CDR3 nucleotides are TGTGCCAGCAGTGATGCGGTAGCGGGAGACGAGCAGTACGTC. Its protein product is CASSDAVAGDEQYV.

This clone was found once. The genes are TRBV10-1 and TRBJ2-2, with 12 bases aligning to TRBD2. Germline CDR1 is WNHNN and CDR2 is SYGVQD (reference sequence). The junction had 3 bases not matched to a gene; V was cut back by 4 bases and J by 6 bases. The CDR3 has 15 residues. Here the CDR3 DNA reads TGCGCCAGCAGTGCTAGCGGGAGGGCCGCCGGGGAGCTGTTTTTT. The encoded protein is CASSASGRAAGELFF.

J is TRBJ2-3 and V is TRBV18; D is perhaps TRBD1 (6 bases). Per the germline V gene, CDR1 is KGHSH and CDR2 is LQKENI. V lost 4 bases and J lost 6, with 14 bases in between. CDR3 length: 14 residues. The CDR3 is CASSRTSGQDTQYF. The CDR3 DNA is TGTGCCAGCTCACGGACTTCAGGACAGGATACGCAGTATTTT.

This chain links TRBV11-2 with TRBJ1-5, with 7 bases lining up with TRBD1. The J segment lost 2 bases and the V segment lost 6 bases, leaving 4 bases of the junction unmatched. Germline V gives CDR1 SGHAT, CDR2 FQNNGV. The CDR3 loop spans 14 amino acids. The CDR3 protein is CASSQGTGNQPQHF. CDR3 DNA sequence: TGTGCCAGCAGTCAAGGGACAGGCAATCAGCCCCAGCATTTT.

The genes are TRBV19 and TRBJ2-1, with 10 bases matching TRBD2. The CDR3 consists of 15 residues. Germline CDR1 reads LNHDA; CDR2 reads SQIVND (reference sequence). J lost 4 bases, V lost 1 base, and 1 base had no gene match. The DNA of the CDR3 is TGTGCCAGTAGTATAGGGACTAGCGGATACAATGAGCAGTTCTTC. Translating gives CASSIGTSGYNEQFF.

Remarks on this clone: The junction does not match germline at one end; this may be a read error. The rearrangement uses TRBV5-5 and TRBJ1-2; 10 nucleotides agree with TRBD1. There are 12 residues in the CDR3. Germline CDR1 is SGHKS and CDR2 is YYEKEE (reference sequence). CDR3: CASSGDRGPSPF. The CDR3 DNA is TGTGCCAGCAGCGGAGACAGGGGGCCCTCTCCATTC.

The gene calls are TRBV9 and TRBJ2-3, with D perhaps matching TRBD2 (7 bases). The CDR3 has 13 residues. CDR1 SGDLS and CDR2 YYNGEE come from the germline V gene. Trimming cost V 0 bases and J 14 bases, with 16 bases left between them. The CDR3 sequence is CASSVDWRGPPYF. The CDR3 coding sequence is TGTGCCAGCAGCGTAGATTGGCGGGGGCCCCCGTATTTT.

DNA of the CDR3: TGTGCCAGTAGTATAGGGACAGGGGCCAATCAGCCCCAGCATTTT. It translates to CASSIGTGANQPQHF. V is TRBV19 and J is TRBJ1-5, with 9 positions matching TRBD1. The CDR3 runs 15 residues. V lost 1 base to trimming and J lost 3 bases; unmatched junction nucleotides: 1. CDR1 and CDR2 from the germline V gene are LNHDA and SQIVND (reference sequence).

This clone was seen once. J is TRBJ2-3 and V is TRBV9; D is uncertain. With 0 bases removed from V and 2 bases from J, the gap between germline ends came to 7 bases. This CDR3 spans 14 amino acids. Germline V gene data show CDR1 as SGDLS and CDR2 as YYNGEE. CDR3 loop: CASSVDSNTDTQYF. In DNA form, the CDR3 reads TGTGCCAGCAGCGTAGACTCCAACACAGATACGCAGTATTTT.